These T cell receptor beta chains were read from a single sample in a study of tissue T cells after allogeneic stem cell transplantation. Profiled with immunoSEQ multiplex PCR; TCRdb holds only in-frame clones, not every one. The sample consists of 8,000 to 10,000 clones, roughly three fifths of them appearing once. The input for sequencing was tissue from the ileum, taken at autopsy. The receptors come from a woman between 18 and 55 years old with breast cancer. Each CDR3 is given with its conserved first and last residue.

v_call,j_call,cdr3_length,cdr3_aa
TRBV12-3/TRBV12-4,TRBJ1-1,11,CASSRGTEAFF
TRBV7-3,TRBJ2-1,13,CASSLTGGSEQFF
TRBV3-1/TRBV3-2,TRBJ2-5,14,CASSHGRRQETQYF
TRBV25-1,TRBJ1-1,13,CASSLDRDTEAFF
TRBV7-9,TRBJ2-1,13,CASSLAQYNEQFF
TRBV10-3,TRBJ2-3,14,CAMGTSGSTDTQYF
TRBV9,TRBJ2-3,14,CASSVPAGGDTQYF
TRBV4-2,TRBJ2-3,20,CASSPLPGPDTKRSTDTQYF
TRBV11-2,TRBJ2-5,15,CASSLDSGGQETQYF
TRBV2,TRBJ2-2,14,CASRGALNTGELFF
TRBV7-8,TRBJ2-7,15,CASSLAAGITYEQYF
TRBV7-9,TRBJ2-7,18,CASSLRFGNSGEPYEQYF
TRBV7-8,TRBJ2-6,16,CASSQGQGSGANVLTF
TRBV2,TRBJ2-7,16,CASSEERLGQGGRRYF
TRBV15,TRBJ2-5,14,CATSPDRLSGTQYF
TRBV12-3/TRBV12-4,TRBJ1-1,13,CASSPTVNTEAFF
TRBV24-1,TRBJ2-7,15,CATSTDRGASYEQYF
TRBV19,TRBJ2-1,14,CASSIPLLVNEQFF
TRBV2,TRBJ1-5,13,CASSEEGVQPQHF
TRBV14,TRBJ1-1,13,CASSVTMNTEAFF
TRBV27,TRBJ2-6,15,CASSSLAAGANVLTF
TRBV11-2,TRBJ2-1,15,CASSDYSGAYNEQFF
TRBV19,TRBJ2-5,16,CASSIGAATTQETQYF
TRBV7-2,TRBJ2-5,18,CASSLRLAGGPVEETQYF
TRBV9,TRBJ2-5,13,CASSIDGQETQYF
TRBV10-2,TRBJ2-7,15,CASSDLPFIFYEQYF
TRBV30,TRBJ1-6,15,CAWGKGGTDNSPLHF
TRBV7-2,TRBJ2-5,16,CASSLGAPGLGGTQYF
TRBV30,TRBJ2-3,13,CAWSPPGIRTQYF
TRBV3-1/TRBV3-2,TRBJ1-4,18,CASSQGITLADSNEKLFF
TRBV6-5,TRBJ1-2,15,CASSYSRQGESGYTF
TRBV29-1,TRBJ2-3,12,CSVEDSTDTQYF
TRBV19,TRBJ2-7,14,CASSFRSGPYEQYF
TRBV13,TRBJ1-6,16,CASSPSGDQGNSPLHF
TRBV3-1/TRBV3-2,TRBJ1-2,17,CASSTRTGAKANYGYTF
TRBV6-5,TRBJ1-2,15,CASSYSRTTNYGYTF
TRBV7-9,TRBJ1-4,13,CASSPRQTEKLFF
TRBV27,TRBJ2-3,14,CASSSEGLADTQYF
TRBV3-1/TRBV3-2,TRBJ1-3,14,CASRRGSSGNTIYF
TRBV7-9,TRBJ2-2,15,CASLWSASERGELFF
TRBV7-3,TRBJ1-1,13,CASSLQRATEAFF
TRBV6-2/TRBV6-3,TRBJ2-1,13,CASSLRSYNEQFF
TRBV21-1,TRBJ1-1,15,CASSTQGETNTEAFF
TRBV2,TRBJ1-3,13,CATGHNSGNTIYF
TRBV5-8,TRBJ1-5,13,CASSTGLNQPQHF
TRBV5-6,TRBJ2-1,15,CASSPEWGTPIEQFF